This T cell receptor (beta chain) was profiled in a study of monozygotic twins with inflammatory bowel disease. Per sample, reverse transcription was split into eight reactions. TCRdb re-called the 5' RACE reads; one entry per CDR3 protein, DNA not given. This table lists 150,000 or so distinct CDR3 sequences. The study, taken as a whole, reports: IBD patients shared fewer clonotypes with others than healthy twins, especially with disease activity.

The CDR3 has 15 amino acids. CDR1 and CDR2 (germline): SGHVS, FQNEAQ. As to this clonotype: Antigen: not known.

Sequenced material: blood. V usage is TRBV7-8 and J usage is TRBJ1-1; there is no DNA to check the TCRdb D call of TRBD1. The sequence was obtained from a human donor with ulcerative colitis or Crohn's disease, or a healthy co-twin of an affected twin (not recorded which). The CDR3 spells CASSPDRAANTEAFF. Supplemented by reference TRBV7-8 and TRBJ1-1, the full variable domain reads GAGVSQSPRYKVAKRGQDVALRCDPISGHVSLFWYQQALGQGPEFLTYFQNEAQLDKSGLPSDRFFAERPEGSVSTLKIQRTQQEDSAVYLCASSPDRAANTEAFFGQGTRLTVV.